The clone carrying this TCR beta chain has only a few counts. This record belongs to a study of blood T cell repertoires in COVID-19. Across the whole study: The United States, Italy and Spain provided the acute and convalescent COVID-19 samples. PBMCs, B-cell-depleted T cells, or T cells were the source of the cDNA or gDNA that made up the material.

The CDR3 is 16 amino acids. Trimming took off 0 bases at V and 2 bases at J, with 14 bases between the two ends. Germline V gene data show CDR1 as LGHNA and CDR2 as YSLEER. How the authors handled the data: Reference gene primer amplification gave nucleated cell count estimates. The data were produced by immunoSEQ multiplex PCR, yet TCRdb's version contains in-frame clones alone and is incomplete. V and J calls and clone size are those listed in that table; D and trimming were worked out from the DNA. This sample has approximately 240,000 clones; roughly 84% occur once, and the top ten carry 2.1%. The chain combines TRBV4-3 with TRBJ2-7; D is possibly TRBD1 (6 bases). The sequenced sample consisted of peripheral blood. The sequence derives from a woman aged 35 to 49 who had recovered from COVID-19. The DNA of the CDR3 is TGCGCCAGCAGCCAAGATCGGGCAGGGGTAACCTACGAGCAGTACTTC. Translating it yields CASSQDRAGVTYEQYF.